The T cell receptor beta chain under discussion was sequenced for a study of T cell responses to AZD1222 COVID-19 vaccine. General study results and limits: None of the repertoires were sampled until the peak T cell response had passed.

In the case of this clone: Its matching antigen is unknown.

Some clones are missing from TCRdb's copy, which holds only in-frame ones; the method was immunoSEQ multiplex PCR. This sample has 80,000 to 100,000 clones, with around nine tenths found just once. Germline values: CDR1 MNHEY, CDR2 SVGAGI. Trimming cost V 6 bases and J 1 base; bases outside gene matches: 6. This CDR3 contains 15 residues. The origin of this receptor is an adult in good health. Sequencing was performed on peripheral blood, taken on day 0 of MenACWY control vaccination. The chain joins TRBV6-5 to TRBJ1-1, with 9 bases aligning to TRBD1. CDR3 bases: TGTGCCAGCAGGGGGGAGGGACAGGGGAACACTGAAGCTTTCTTT. It is translated as CASRGEGQGNTEAFF.